This TCR beta chain is drawn from a study of blood T cell repertoires in COVID-19. Participant-given clinical history determined each cohort assignment. Measured with immunoSEQ multiplex PCR; TCRdb has only the in-frame clones, and not every one. The table records roughly 180,000 clones, around 80% of them present only once. Germline V gene lookup returns CDR1 GTSNPN and CDR2 SVGIG (reference sequence). V was clipped by 1 base and J by 4 bases, with 13 bases between them. The CDR3 spans 14 residues. What was sequenced was PBMCs or T cells enriched from blood (not recorded which). J is TRBJ2-5 and V is TRBV30; no firm D call. This clonotype was sampled from a man in his fifties or sixties who had been exposed to COVID-19. Here the CDR3 DNA reads TGTGCCTGGAGTGACGGAGCCCTTTCAGAGACCCAGTACTTC. Its translation: CAWSDGALSETQYF.